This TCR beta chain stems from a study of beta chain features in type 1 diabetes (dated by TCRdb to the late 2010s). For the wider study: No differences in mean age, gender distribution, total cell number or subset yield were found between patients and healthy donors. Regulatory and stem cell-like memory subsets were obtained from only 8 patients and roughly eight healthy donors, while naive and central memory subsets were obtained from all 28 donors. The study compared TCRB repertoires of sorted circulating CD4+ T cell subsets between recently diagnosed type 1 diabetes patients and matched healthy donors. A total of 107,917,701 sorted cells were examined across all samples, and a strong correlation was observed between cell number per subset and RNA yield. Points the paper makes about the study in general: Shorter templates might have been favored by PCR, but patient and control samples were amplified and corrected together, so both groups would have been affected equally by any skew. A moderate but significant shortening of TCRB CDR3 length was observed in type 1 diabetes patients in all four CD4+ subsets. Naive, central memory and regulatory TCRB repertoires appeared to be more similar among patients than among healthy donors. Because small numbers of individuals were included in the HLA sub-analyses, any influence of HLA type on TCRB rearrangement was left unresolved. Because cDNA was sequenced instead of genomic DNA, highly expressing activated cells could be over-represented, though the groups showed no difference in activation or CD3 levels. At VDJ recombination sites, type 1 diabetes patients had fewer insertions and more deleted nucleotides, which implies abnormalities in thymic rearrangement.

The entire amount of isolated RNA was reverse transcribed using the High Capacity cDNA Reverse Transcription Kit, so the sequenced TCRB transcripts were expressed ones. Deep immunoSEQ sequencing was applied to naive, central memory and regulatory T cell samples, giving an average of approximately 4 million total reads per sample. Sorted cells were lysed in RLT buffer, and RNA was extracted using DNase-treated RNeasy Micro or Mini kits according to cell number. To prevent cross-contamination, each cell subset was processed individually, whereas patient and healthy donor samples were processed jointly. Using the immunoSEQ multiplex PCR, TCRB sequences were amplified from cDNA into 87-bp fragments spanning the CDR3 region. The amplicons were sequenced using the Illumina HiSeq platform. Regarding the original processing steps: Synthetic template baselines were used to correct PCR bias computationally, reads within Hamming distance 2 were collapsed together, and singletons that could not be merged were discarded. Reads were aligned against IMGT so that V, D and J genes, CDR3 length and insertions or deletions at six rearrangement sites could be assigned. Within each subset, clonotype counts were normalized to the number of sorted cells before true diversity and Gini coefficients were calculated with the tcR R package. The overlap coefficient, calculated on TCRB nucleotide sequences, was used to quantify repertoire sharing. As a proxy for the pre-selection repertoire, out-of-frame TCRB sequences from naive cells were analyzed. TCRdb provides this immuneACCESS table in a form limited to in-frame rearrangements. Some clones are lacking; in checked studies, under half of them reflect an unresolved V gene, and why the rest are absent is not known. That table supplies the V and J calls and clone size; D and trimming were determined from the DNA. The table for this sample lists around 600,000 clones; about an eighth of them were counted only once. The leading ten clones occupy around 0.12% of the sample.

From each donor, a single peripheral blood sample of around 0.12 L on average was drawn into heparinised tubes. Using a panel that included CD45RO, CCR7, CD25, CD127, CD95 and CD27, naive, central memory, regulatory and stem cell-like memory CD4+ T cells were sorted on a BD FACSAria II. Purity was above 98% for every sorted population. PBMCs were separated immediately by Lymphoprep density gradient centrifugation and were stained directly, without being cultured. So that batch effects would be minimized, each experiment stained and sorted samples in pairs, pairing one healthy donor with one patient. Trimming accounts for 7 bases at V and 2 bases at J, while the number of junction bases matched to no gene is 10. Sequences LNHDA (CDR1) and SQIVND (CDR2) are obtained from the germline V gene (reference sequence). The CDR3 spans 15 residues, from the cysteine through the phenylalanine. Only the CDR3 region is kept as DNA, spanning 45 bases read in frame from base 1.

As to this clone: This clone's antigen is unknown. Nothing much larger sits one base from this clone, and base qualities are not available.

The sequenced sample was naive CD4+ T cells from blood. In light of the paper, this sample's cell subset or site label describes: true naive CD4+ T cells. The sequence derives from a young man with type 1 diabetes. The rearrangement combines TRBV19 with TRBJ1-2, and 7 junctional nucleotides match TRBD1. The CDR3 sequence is CASTEARDSNYGYTF. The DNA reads TGTGCCAGTACGGAAGCGCGGGACAGCAACTATGGCTACACCTTC.